This T cell receptor beta chain was captured by sequencing in a study of T-cell reconstitution after alpha-beta-depleted transplantation in children. Trimming removed 0 bases from V and 4 bases from J, with 9 bases in between. CDR1 is DFQATT, CDR2 SNEGSKA, per germline (reference sequence). The CDR3 has 13 amino acids. This clonotype appeared a few times. Unique molecular identifiers were built into the TCRbeta library. TCRdb passed the PCR reads through MiXCR, listing each CDR3 protein once. The table includes about 610,000 distinct CDR3 sequences, roughly a tenth detected once. The sequenced sample was PBMCs from the stem cell graft donor, obtained from the stem cell graft. This receptor was taken from a human donor who donated a stem cell graft to a child with acute myeloid leukemia. The chain recombines TRBV20-1 with TRBJ2-5; no reliable D call. This CDR3 is CSARDQAAETQYF. The CDR3 DNA is TGCAGTGCTAGAGATCAGGCGGCAGAGACCCAGTACTTC.